This TCR beta chain stems from a study of blood T cells in healthy people across ages. Study-wide results and limits: Long-lived donors had more naive CD4+ cells and higher diversity than aged donors.

To note about this clonotype: Its antigen is as yet unknown.

Sample-barcoded 5' priming and a J-beta primer mix drove a second PCR of roughly 6 to 12 cycles. TCRdb recomputed calls from the 5' RACE reads with MiXCR, one row per CDR3 protein. The sample includes a few hundred thousand distinct CDR3 sequences, roughly a quarter of them seen just once. CDR1 is KGHDR, CDR2 SFDVKD, per germline. The CDR3 is 16 amino acids. Trimming removed 3 bases at V and 2 bases at J, with 13 bases between. This sequence originates from a woman between 65 and 79 years old in good health. This chain links TRBV24-1 with TRBJ2-1; no clear D gene. Material: blood. CDR3 nucleotide sequence: TGTGCCACCAGTGATCGGGTAGGGCCCACCTACAATGAGCAGTTCTTC. Its protein is CATSDRVGPTYNEQFF.